The 14 T cell receptor beta chains below all came from one sample that was sequenced in a study of CDR3 diversity in severe acne. TCRdb ran MiXCR on the PCR reads and lists one entry per CDR3 protein. The sample shows tens of thousands of distinct CDR3 sequences, around 50% of them seen only once. What was sequenced was blood. These receptors were taken from a male donor in good health, without acne.

The rearrangement uses TRBV9 and TRBJ1-5; D is unresolved. CDR3 length: 16 residues. Per the germline V gene, CDR1 is SGDLS and CDR2 is YYNGEE. Trimming took 4 bases from V and 4 from J, leaving 18 bases between them. The CDR3 is CASSQVGGIGNQPQHF. In nucleotides, the CDR3 is TGTGCCAGCAGCCAAGTTGGAGGTATCGGTAATCAGCCCCAGCATTTT.

This chain joins TRBV5-1 and TRBJ2-1; D might be TRBD1 (7 bases). V lost 4 bases and J lost 1, with 12 bases in between. The CDR3 sequence is 15 residues long. Germline CDR1 and CDR2: SGHRS and YFSETQ. The DNA for the CDR3 is TGCGCCAGCAGCCCACAGGGGAGGTCCTACAATGAGCAGTTCTTC. Translated, it gives CASSPQGRSYNEQFF.

The chain links TRBV28 to TRBJ1-1; no clear D. This CDR3 has 17 amino acids. The germline V gene has CDR1 MDHEN and CDR2 SYDVKM. Trimming took 6 bases from V and 6 from J, leaving 26 bases between them. The CDR3 DNA sequence: TGTGCCAGCAGCCCTGACGGTGGTGGTGGGATTCTCGCTGAAGCTTTCTTT. This encodes CASSPDGGGGILAEAFF.

Ten or more counts support this clonotype. The V and J genes are TRBV19 and TRBJ2-5; D unresolved. Germline-derived CDR1 and CDR2 are LNHDA and SQIVND (reference sequence). CDR3 length equals 13 residues. Trimming removed 0 bases at V and 1 base at J, with 3 bases between. The CDR3 region is CASSIDIQETQYF. In DNA, the CDR3 is TGTGCCAGTAGTATAGATATCCAAGAGACCCAGTACTTC.

This rearrangement joins TRBV7-3 to TRBJ2-3, with 9 bases matching TRBD2. Trimming took 5 bases from V and 3 from J; bases not matched to a gene: 12. This CDR3 contains 17 residues. CDR1 and CDR2 (germline): SGHTA, FQGTGA. The CDR3 sequence is CASSRSNSGSGTDTQYF. CDR3 nucleotides: TGTGCCAGCAGCCGATCGAATAGCGGGAGCGGAACAGATACGCAGTATTTT.

The rearrangement links TRBV7-3 to TRBJ2-5; tentative D call: TRBD1 (6 bases). Trimming left V 2 bases short and J 4 bases short, with 14 bases between. The length of the CDR3 is 15 residues. CDR1 is SGHTA, CDR2 FQGTGA, per germline. CDR3 loop: CASSLWAGARETQYF. The CDR3, as DNA: TGTGCCAGCAGCTTATGGGCAGGGGCACGAGAGACCCAGTACTTC. The whole variable domain, filled in from reference TRBV7-3 and TRBJ2-5, reads GAGVSQTPSNKVTEKGKYVELRCDPISGHTALYWYRQSLGQGPEFLIYFQGTGAADDSGLPNDRFFAVRPEGSVSTLKIQRTERGDSAVYLCASSLWAGARETQYFGPGTRLLVL.

This clonotype was found many times. The gene calls are TRBV9 and TRBJ1-1, with TRBD1 as a possible D gene (6 bases). This CDR3 spans 13 amino acids. Between the trimmed V and J ends, which lost 9 bases and 0 bases, there was a span of 12 bases. Germline loops: CDR1 SGDLS, CDR2 YYNGEE. The CDR3 protein is CATSGTLNTEAFF. CDR3 nucleotides: TGTGCCACGTCCGGGACACTGAACACTGAAGCTTTCTTT. The complete variable domain, with remaining parts taken from reference TRBV9 and TRBJ1-1, reads DSGVTQTPKHLITATGQRVTLRCSPRSGDLSVYWYQQSLDQGLQFLIQYYNGEERAKGNILERFSAQQFPDLHSELNLSSLELGDSALYFCATSGTLNTEAFFGQGTRLTVV.

There are many counts of this clonotype. The chain combines TRBV7-9 with TRBJ1-1; D not certain. The CDR3 is made up of 12 amino acids. The ends were cut back, 4 bases at V and 7 bases at J, with 10 bases in the middle. Per germline, CDR1 SEHNR and CDR2 FQNEAQ (reference sequence). CDR3 DNA: TGTGCCAGCAGCTCCAAGCCGGGTGAAGCTTTCTTT. Protein: CASSSKPGEAFF. Together with reference TRBV7-9 and TRBJ1-1, the CDR3 gives the full variable domain: DTGVSQNPRHKITKRGQNVTFRCDPISEHNRLYWYRQTLGQGPEFLTYFQNEAQLEKSRLLSDRFSAERPKGSFSTLEIQRTEQGDSAMYLCASSSKPGEAFFGQGTRLTVV.

Sample share makes this clonotype medium-sized. V gene TRBV24-1 combines with J gene TRBJ1-2, with TRBD1 matching 10 bases. Germline-derived CDR1 and CDR2 are KGHDR and SFDVKD. CDR3 length: 15 amino acids. V shed 3 bases, J shed 2 bases, and the junction held 2 bases outside the gene matches. This chain's CDR3 is CATSDPGQGNYGYTF. CDR3 bases: TGTGCCACCAGTGATCCGGGACAGGGGAACTATGGCTACACCTTC.

The chain links TRBV4-1 to TRBJ2-5; the D is unclear. The CDR3 sequence is 13 residues long. Per germline, CDR1 MGHRA and CDR2 YSYEKL. The V and J ends lost 3 bases and 4 bases respectively, with 9 bases between them. CDR3 sequence: CASSHLVGETQYF. For the CDR3, the DNA is TGCGCCAGCAGCCACTTGGTTGGAGAGACCCAGTACTTC.

This clonotype was detected many times. This rearrangement joins TRBV19 to TRBJ2-6; TRBD1 or TRBD2 may be the D gene (5 bases each). The CDR3 spans 15 residues. V was trimmed by 8 bases and J by 0 bases, leaving 11 bases between them. Germline V lookup: CDR1 LNHDA, CDR2 SQIVND (reference sequence). The CDR3 region is CASGTGNSGANVLTF. CDR3 sequence (DNA): TGTGCCAGTGGGACGGGGAACTCTGGGGCCAACGTCCTGACTTTC.

This clonotype has just a few counts. The chain employs TRBV13 and TRBJ1-4; D gene ambiguous. Trimming stripped 3 bases from V and 7 bases from J, with 12 bases between. This CDR3 region has 14 residues. Germline assignment: CDR1 PRHDT and CDR2 FYEKMQ (reference sequence). The CDR3 here is CASSFRTNGEKLFF. CDR3 in DNA: TGTGCCAGCAGCTTCCGGACCAACGGTGAAAAACTGTTTTTT.

This clonotype occurred a few times. The V call is TRBV29-1, the J call TRBJ1-1; D unclear. The V end lost 6 bases, the J end lost 0 bases, and 11 bases lay between the germline ends. Germline CDR1 is SQVTM and CDR2 is ANQGSEA. The length of the CDR3 is 13 residues. CDR3 bases: TGCAGCGTCCCACCTTCGGTGAACACTGAAGCTTTCTTT. The encoded protein is CSVPPSVNTEAFF.

This clonotype was found many times. The chain links TRBV11-2 to TRBJ2-5; D not certain. Trimming removed 1 base at V and 2 bases at J, with 5 bases between. CDR3 length: 13 residues. CDR1 SGHAT and CDR2 FQNNGV come from the germline V gene. The CDR3 spells CASSLAAQETQYF. CDR3 sequence (DNA): TGTGCCAGCAGCTTAGCAGCTCAAGAGACCCAGTACTTC.